These 5 T cell receptor beta chains were all obtained from the same sample, sequenced in a study of blood T cell repertoires in COVID-19. TCRdb keeps only in-frame clones here, not all; method: immunoSEQ multiplex PCR. The table records more than 150,000 clones, approximately 80% of them present only once. The sequenced material came from peripheral blood. The receptor source for this set is a man aged 70 or older who had recovered from COVID-19.

The V and J genes are TRBV5-6 and TRBJ2-7; a weak D match, TRBD2 (5 bases). Germline V gene data show CDR1 as SGHDT and CDR2 as YYEEEE. The CDR3 runs to 16 residues. The V gene lost 2 bases and the J gene lost 0 bases, with 15 bases spanning the gap. CDR3 in DNA: TGTGCCAGCAGCTTATTACTAGTTGGGAACTCCTACGAGCAGTACTTC. It encodes CASSLLLVGNSYEQYF.

The genes are TRBV5-1 and TRBJ2-7, with a possible D match to TRBD2 (6 bases). V was clipped by 5 bases and J by 7 bases, with 22 bases between them. The CDR3 totals 15 residues. CDR1 is SGHRS, CDR2 YFSETQ, per germline. The chain's CDR3 is CASRPTVSGAGEQYF. The DNA of the CDR3 is TGCGCCAGCAGACCAACAGTTTCCGGGGCGGGGGAGCAGTACTTC.

This chain links TRBV20-1 with TRBJ2-7; D is undetermined. Germline-derived CDR1 and CDR2 are DFQATT and SNEGSKA (reference sequence). V was trimmed by 8 bases and J by 5 bases, leaving 13 bases between them. CDR3 length: 11 amino acids. In DNA form, the CDR3 reads TGCAGTTTGGGCCCCCACCACGAGCAGTACTTC. It encodes CSLGPHHEQYF.

The rearrangement links TRBV7-9 to TRBJ2-1, with D perhaps matching TRBD2 (5 bases). Germline V gene sequence: CDR1 SEHNR, CDR2 FQNEAQ (reference sequence). The CDR3 contains 16 residues. Trimming took 7 bases from V and 8 from J, leaving 24 bases between them. The DNA for the CDR3 is TGTGCCAGCATCCCAGGAAGAGGGTCTTGGATCGATGAGCAGTTCTTC. Translated: CASIPGRGSWIDEQFF.

The rearrangement joins TRBV5-4 to TRBJ2-3, with D tentatively TRBD1 (6 bases). There are 15 residues in the CDR3. Germline V gene sequence: CDR1 SGHNT, CDR2 YYREEE (reference sequence). Deletions cut 0 bases from V and 0 bases from J, with 8 bases between. The CDR3 reads CASSLVQGSTDTQYF. The CDR3 nucleotides are TGTGCCAGCAGCTTGGTTCAGGGGAGCACAGATACGCAGTATTTT.